This TCR beta chain was obtained from a study of cytomegalovirus exposure and HLA in healthy donors (dated by TCRdb to about 2017). General notes on the study: An earlier analysis of around 600 of the donors reported 250 to 300 Gb of sequence data and 100 million to 140 million unique TCR beta sequences from about 179 million T cells. The number of typed donors differed by locus: roughly 629-640 for A, B, C, DRB1 and DQB1; 500 to 550 for DQA1; 606 for DPA1; and roughly 450 for DPB1. An early release that covered 640 HLA-typed donors contained about 300 gigabases of sequencing data and about 84 million unique TCR sequences. Rather than drawing on any new phenotypic data, the later analysis identified candidate immune exposures from TCR beta sequences and the way those sequences occurred across donors. To study patterns of TCR occurrence, a later analysis re-analyzed previously published TCR beta repertoires from 500 to 850 donors and added high-resolution HLA genotyping. Of the 398 genotyped donors, roughly 80% fell in the genetic ancestry cluster associated with self-reported Caucasian donors. HLA typing included class I and class II loci at four-digit resolution. Donor age, sex, ethnicity and CMV serostatus were compiled alongside the repertoire data. The study aimed to test whether cataloging public T cell receptors could reveal signatures of past pathogen exposure. Besides the first cohort of hundreds of subjects, a separate validation cohort made up of about 120 different subjects was used. A later genetic analysis took genome-wide SNP genotypes for about 55% of the roughly 670 donors and used that subset as a discovery cohort. Among several hundred genotyped donors of the cohort, an average of approximately 240,000 unique TCR beta nucleotide sequences was sequenced per donor, of which about 20% were non-productive. The study profiled the T cell repertoires of 666 subjects by immunosequencing and related them to cytomegalovirus serostatus. Roughly 5 DR-DQ haplotypes were handled as single units for association and clustering, since linkage in the cohort was strong. To predict cytomegalovirus infection status, the study brought together high-throughput TCR immunosequencing, statistical association of individual TCRs with disease status, and machine learning. Every discovery cohort repertoire had been produced on one sequencing platform. To decide whether each TCR beta V gene segment behaved as functional or pseudogenic, an earlier analysis of 587 of the donors relied on high-throughput TCR beta sequencing. Results the study describes overall, beyond this receptor: It was suggested by the authors that the approach could potentially be generalized to other disease states and immunological phenotypes. A further reported finding was that TCR beta sequences accurately predicted the HLA-A and HLA-B alleles for most subjects in the first cohort. Only TCR beta chains were sequenced in this cohort, and the absence of alpha or paired-chain data limited detectable features. Several of the top co-occurrence clusters appeared to be linked to parvovirus B19, influenza, CMV and Epstein-Barr virus, according to a later analysis. CMV serostatus was the only immune exposure information available for the cohort. When HLA alleles, especially DR and DQ, strongly co-occurred, TCR associations were difficult to assign to individual alleles. Correlated functional status among segregating V segments might be attributable to linkage disequilibrium, but an unknown experimental factor could not be ruled out. In a later genetic analysis, a missense DCLRE1C variant was associated with V-gene and J-gene trimming of TCR beta chains, and the association was replicated in an independent cohort. Because HLA typing was missing for some donors at each locus, association tests included only the typed subset. Because the 87-base-pair reads could not distinguish some IMGT-functional V segments, including TRBV6-2 and TRBV6-3, those segments were excluded. The earlier analysis of almost 600 of the donors excluded approximately 15 rarely observed V segments, including chromosome 9 orphons, because counts were too low. Cytomegalovirus status was reported to be diagnosed by the classifier with high specificity and sensitivity in both the original and validation cohorts. A group of highly shared sequence variants was considered likely to be a technical artifact of the sequencing pipeline. In a later analysis, TCR association rates were found to vary across HLA loci, with the most associated TCRs seen for DRB1 alleles and the fewest for HLA-C alleles. In a later analysis, HLA-associated TCR beta chains showed more clonal expansion and lower generation probabilities than non-associated chains that were equally common. In an earlier analysis of approximately 600 of the donors, most TCR beta V segments were observed in productive rearrangements about 90% or about 30% of the time, broadly matching IMGT annotations. The study gave a list of 150 to 200 TCR beta chains associated with cytomegalovirus. Roughly uniform sequencing depth across donors was assumed in presence/absence analyses, although this assumption may not hold. In vitro tests confirmed that a few of the cytomegalovirus-associated TCR beta chains recognize cytomegalovirus antigens. While some public TCRs were present in many individuals, most TCR sequences turned up only very rarely across donors. In a later analysis, 15,000 to 20,000 TCR beta sequences were associated with specific HLA alleles at a false discovery rate of 0.05. A later genetic analysis reported fewer N-insertions in productive TCRs among donors in an Asian-associated ancestry cluster than the roughly 650-donor mean. In a later analysis, most CMV-associated TCR beta chains were found to appear HLA-restricted, with HLA associations seemingly driven largely by CMV exposure.

Comments on this clone: The specificity of this receptor is unknown. Base qualities are not at hand, and no much larger clone is one base apart.

The cohort consisted of 650 to 850 healthy bone marrow donors. All cohort members were sampled while nominally healthy, although unrecorded immune exposures were likely present. The donor was CMV seronegative and was included in the group of a few hundred seronegative cohort members. A peripheral blood sample was collected from each donor, and TCR beta sequencing was performed on peripheral blood mononuclear cells. The Qiagen DNeasy Blood Extraction Kit was used to extract genomic DNA from the blood cell samples. Including cysteine and phenylalanine, the CDR3 has 17 amino acids. The read is trimmed to its CDR3 DNA, 51 bases read in frame from base 1. The CDR1 and CDR2 encoded by the germline V gene are LGHNA and YSLEER. The V end gives up 0 bases and the J end 4 bases, leaving 9 bases in the junction not matched to a gene. The method behind the library was the immunoSEQ multiplex PCR assay. A mixture of 60 forward primers for TCR Vbeta segments and 13 reverse primers for TCR Jbeta segments was used in the multiplex PCR. Amplification of the CDR3 region of rearranged TCR beta genes was performed with a multiplex PCR assay on genomic DNA. The amplified TCR beta libraries were sequenced on the Illumina HiSeq System as 87-base-pair reads. As for the authors' bioinformatics: Across the 670 or so repertoires, a later analysis counted 80 million or so unique TCR beta chains, some 11 million of which were shared by at least two donors. Raw reads were error-corrected and collapsed into unique sequences with a nearest-neighbor algorithm that merged closely related sequences to remove PCR and sequencing errors. V, D and J gene segments were assigned by aligning CDR3 sequences to IMGT reference sequences. For a sequence to be retained, a match of at least six nucleotides was required to both a V gene segment and a J gene segment. Rearrangements were classified as productive when the CDR3 lacked stop codons and remained in frame with V and J, and all other rearrangements were classified as non-productive. CDR3 was defined by IMGT convention, running from the second conserved V-encoded cysteine to the conserved J-encoded phenylalanine. In an earlier analysis of more than 550 of the donors, sequences lacking an unambiguous match to a single V gene segment were excluded. In an earlier analysis of around 600 of the donors, V segments were called functional above 56.7% productive rearrangements and were called segregating when the between-donor standard deviation exceeded 5%. To diagnose cytomegalovirus status from the catalog of TCR beta chain sequences, a statistical classification framework was built. In a later analysis, V and J genes were assigned by comparing TCR nucleotide sequences against IMGT/GENE-DB human TR gene sequences. A later analysis assigned CDR3 sequences and most-parsimonious VDJ recombination scenarios with the TCRdist pipeline. In a later analysis, each TCR beta chain was defined by its CDR3 amino acid sequence together with its V-gene family, and reads lacking a unique V-gene family were excluded. To address suspected cross-contamination and a sequencing artifact, a later analysis removed roughly 580 highly shared, low-generation-probability nucleotide sequences. In a later analysis, a clonal expansion index was calculated for each public chain from normalized within-repertoire ranks of inferred template counts. Generation probabilities in a later analysis came from a VDJ recombination model fitted to out-of-frame rearrangements, and those results were checked against IGoR. Hypergeometric tests were used in a later analysis to score TCR-TCR, TCR-HLA and TCR-CMV co-occurrence, with a repertoire-size bias correction applied to the TCR pairs. A later analysis estimated false discovery rates by permuting HLA or CMV assignments 20 times. A later analysis grouped co-occurring TCRs with DBSCAN, adding TCRdist sequence similarity when clustering within HLA-allele-positive subsets. Repertoires with fewer than 30,000 or more than 120,000 public chains, plus five repertoires with anomalous nucleotide sharing, were excluded from co-occurrence clustering. TCRdb holds this immuneACCESS table with in-frame rearrangements only. Some clones are missing; in checked studies, unresolved V genes explain under half, and the rest has no known cause. The V and J calls and clone size are taken from that table; D and trimming were inferred from the DNA. Counted in this sample were around 120,000 clones; 80% of them appeared once. The ten largest account for 3.3% of the sample.

Material: PBMCs. Recombination linked TRBV4-3 to TRBJ2-1; 7 central nucleotides agree with TRBD2. This sequence was found in a male donor in good health and CMV-seronegative. The CDR3 reads CASSQDLRSGEYNEQFF. At the DNA level, the sequence is TGCGCCAGCAGCCAAGATTTGAGAAGCGGGGAATACAATGAGCAGTTCTTC.